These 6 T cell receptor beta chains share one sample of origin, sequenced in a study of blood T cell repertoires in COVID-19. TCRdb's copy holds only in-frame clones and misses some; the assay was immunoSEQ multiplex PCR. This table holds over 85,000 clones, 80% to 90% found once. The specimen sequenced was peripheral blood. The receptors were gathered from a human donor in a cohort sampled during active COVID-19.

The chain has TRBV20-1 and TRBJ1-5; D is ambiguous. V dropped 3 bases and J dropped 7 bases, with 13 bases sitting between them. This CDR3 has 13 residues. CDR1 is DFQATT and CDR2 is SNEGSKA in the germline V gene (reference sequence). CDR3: CSASGRETQPQHF. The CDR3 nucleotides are TGCAGTGCTAGTGGTAGGGAGACCCAGCCCCAGCATTTT.

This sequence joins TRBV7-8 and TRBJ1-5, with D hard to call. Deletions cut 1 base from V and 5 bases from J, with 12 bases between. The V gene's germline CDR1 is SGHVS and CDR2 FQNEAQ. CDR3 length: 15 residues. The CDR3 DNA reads TGTGCCAGCAGCTTAGGATACAGTCTGGATCAGCCCCAGCATTTT. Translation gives CASSLGYSLDQPQHF.

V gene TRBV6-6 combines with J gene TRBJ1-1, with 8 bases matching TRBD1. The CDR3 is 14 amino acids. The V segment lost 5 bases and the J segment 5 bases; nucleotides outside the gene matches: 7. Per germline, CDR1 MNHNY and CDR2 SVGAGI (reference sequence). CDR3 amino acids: CASSLQGAATEAFF. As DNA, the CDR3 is TGTGCCAGCAGTCTCCAGGGGGCAGCGACTGAAGCTTTCTTT.

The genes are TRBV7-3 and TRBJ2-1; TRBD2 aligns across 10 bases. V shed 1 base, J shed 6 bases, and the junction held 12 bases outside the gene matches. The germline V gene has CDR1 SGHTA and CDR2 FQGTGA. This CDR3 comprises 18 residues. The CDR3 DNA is TGTGCCAGCAGCTTAATTGCGGCTAGCGGGAGTCAGGGCAATGAGCAGTTCTTC. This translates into CASSLIAASGSQGNEQFF. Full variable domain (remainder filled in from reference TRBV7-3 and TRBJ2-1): GAGVSQTPSNKVTEKGKYVELRCDPISGHTALYWYRQSLGQGPEFLIYFQGTGAADDSGLPNDRFFAVRPEGSVSTLKIQRTERGDSAVYLCASSLIAASGSQGNEQFFGPGTRLTVL.

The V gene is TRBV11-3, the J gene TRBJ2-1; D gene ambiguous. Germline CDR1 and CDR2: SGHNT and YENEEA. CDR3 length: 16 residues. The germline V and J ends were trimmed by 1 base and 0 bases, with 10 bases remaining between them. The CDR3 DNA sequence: TGTGCCAGCAGCTTAGGTGTCCAGGCCTCCTACAATGAGCAGTTCTTC. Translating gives CASSLGVQASYNEQFF.

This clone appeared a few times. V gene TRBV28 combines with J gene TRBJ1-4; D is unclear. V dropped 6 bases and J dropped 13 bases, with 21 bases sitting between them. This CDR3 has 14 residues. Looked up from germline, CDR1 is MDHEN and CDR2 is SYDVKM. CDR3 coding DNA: TGTGCCAGCAGAGCGGCTGGACCAGAGGTGGGACTGTTTTTT. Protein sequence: CASRAAGPEVGLFF. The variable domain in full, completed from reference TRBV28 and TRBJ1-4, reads DVKVTQSSRYLVKRTGEKVFLECVQDMDHENMFWYRQDPGLGLRLIYFSYDVKMKEKGDIPEGYSVSREKKERFSLILESASTNQTSMYLCASRAAGPEVGLFFGSGTQLSVL.